This T cell receptor (beta chain) was identified in a study of T-cell reconstitution after alpha-beta-depleted transplantation in children. Preparation of the TCRbeta library used unique molecular identifiers. TCRdb reprocessed the PCR reads via MiXCR and lists one record per CDR3 protein. The sample includes about 120,000 distinct CDR3 sequences, 23% of them seen just once. In its sample, this clonotype was seen a few times. Germline V gene lookup returns CDR1 DFQATT and CDR2 SNEGSKA (reference sequence). The CDR3 contains 14 residues. Trimming pared 3 bases from V and 0 bases from J, leaving 9 bases between.

This sample comprised PBMCs, mostly from graft donor cells, obtained 180 days after TCRalphabeta/CD19-depleted stem cell transplant. The TCR sequence derives from a male patient aged 2-9 years who had a stem cell transplant for chronic granulomatous disease, so the T cells may come from the graft donor. V is TRBV20-1 and J is TRBJ2-1; D possibly corresponds to TRBD2 (6 bases). CDR3 nucleotides: TGCAGTGCTAGTTACGGGAGCTCCTACAATGAGCAGTTCTTC. Encoded protein: CSASYGSSYNEQFF.